These T cell receptor beta chains were read from a single sample in a study of blood T cells in healthy people across ages. One entry per CDR3 protein, called by TCRdb with MiXCR from the 5' RACE reads. Here the sample spans about 1,800,000 distinct CDR3 sequences, roughly 28% being singletons. The sequenced material came from blood. Receptor source: a woman in her twenties or thirties in good health. CDR3s include the opening cysteine and the closing phenylalanine or tryptophan. Fields, in order: J gene, V gene, clone size, D gene, CDR3 DNA, CDR3 protein. D genes are given only for firm matches. Only part of the rows carry a size: once, few, many, or a class if the clone is expanded.

J: TRBJ2-6
V: TRBV10-3
size: NA
D: NA
DNA: TGTGCCATCGGGGTTGGGGAGGCCAACGTCCTGACTTTC
CDR3: CAIGVGEANVLTF

J: TRBJ2-7
V: TRBV28
size: NA
D: NA
DNA: TGTGCCAGCAGTGCACCCCCGGGACGGGGACCCTACGAGCAGTACTTC
CDR3: CASSAPPGRGPYEQYF

J: TRBJ2-1
V: TRBV15
size: many
D: NA
DNA: TGTGCCACCAGCAGAGATTCCCGGGCCAATGAGCAGTTCTTC
CDR3: CATSRDSRANEQFF

J: TRBJ2-3
V: TRBV10-3
size: NA
D: NA
DNA: TGTGCCATCAGCTTGATGGGACTCGGCACAGATACGCAGTATTTT
CDR3: CAISLMGLGTDTQYF

J: TRBJ2-2
V: TRBV5-6
size: NA
D: NA
DNA: TGTGCCAGCAGCTTGGCGGGGTCGCCCGGGGAGCTGTTTTTT
CDR3: CASSLAGSPGELFF

J: TRBJ2-7
V: TRBV5-1
size: NA
D: TRBD1
DNA: TGCGCCAGCAGCCTAAATTACGGGACAGACGAGCAGTACTTC
CDR3: CASSLNYGTDEQYF

J: TRBJ2-3
V: TRBV5-1
size: few
D: NA
DNA: TGCGCCAGCAGCCTTAATCTCCCCGGCACAGATACGCAGTATTTT
CDR3: CASSLNLPGTDTQYF

J: TRBJ2-2
V: TRBV5-4
size: few
D: TRBD1
DNA: TGTGCCAGCAGCCCTCGGACAGGGGTTAAAACCGGGGAGCTGTTTTTT
CDR3: CASSPRTGVKTGELFF

J: TRBJ2-7
V: TRBV4-1
size: many
D: NA
DNA: TGCGCCAGCAGCCAAGATGCCCACGAGCAGTACTTC
CDR3: CASSQDAHEQYF

J: TRBJ2-5
V: TRBV3-1
size: few
D: NA
DNA: TGTGCCAGCAGCCAAGACAGCACTCGTCAAGAGACCCAGTACTTC
CDR3: CASSQDSTRQETQYF

J: TRBJ1-2
V: TRBV27
size: NA
D: NA
DNA: TGTGCCAGCAGTTTATCGATCCAGCCAGCGAGTACATATGGCTACACCTTC
CDR3: CASSLSIQPASTYGYTF

J: TRBJ2-7
V: TRBV10-3
size: NA
D: TRBD1
DNA: TGTGCCACCCTCACAGGGGATTCCTACGAGCAGTACTTC
CDR3: CATLTGDSYEQYF

J: TRBJ2-1
V: TRBV29-1
size: NA
D: NA
DNA: TGCAGCGTTGGCCCCAGAGGGGAATACAATGAGCAGTTCTTC
CDR3: CSVGPRGEYNEQFF

J: TRBJ2-7
V: TRBV6-5
size: few
D: NA
DNA: TGTGCCAGCAGCCTGCTTGGAAGGGGCCCCTACGAGCAGTACTTC
CDR3: CASSLLGRGPYEQYF

J: TRBJ2-7
V: TRBV4-2
size: NA
D: NA
DNA: TGTGCCAGCAGCCAAGAAGGGAGGAGCTCCTACGAGCAGTACTTC
CDR3: CASSQEGRSSYEQYF

J: TRBJ2-1
V: TRBV20-1
size: NA
D: TRBD2
DNA: TGCAGTGCTAGGAGCCCGGGACTAGCGGGAAACGAGCAGTTCTTC
CDR3: CSARSPGLAGNEQFF

J: TRBJ2-7
V: TRBV11-1
size: few
D: NA
DNA: TGTGCCAGCAGCCAGGGTTCTCCCGCCTACGAGCAGTACTTC
CDR3: CASSQGSPAYEQYF

J: TRBJ2-7
V: TRBV10-2
size: once
D: NA
DNA: TGCGCCAGCAGTGAGTCGAAGGTTGGAGTTGAGCAGTACTTC
CDR3: CASSESKVGVEQYF

J: TRBJ2-3
V: TRBV4-1
size: NA
D: TRBD2
DNA: TGCGCCAGCAGCGGACGCGGGGGGTTCCGGACAGATACGCAGTATTTT
CDR3: CASSGRGGFRTDTQYF

J: TRBJ2-7
V: TRBV7-9
size: NA
D: NA
DNA: TGTGCCAGCAGCCCAACGGGGCTACCCAGAGGCGAGCAGTACTTC
CDR3: CASSPTGLPRGEQYF